These 6 T cell receptor beta chains came from one sample sequenced in a study of T cells after yellow fever vaccination. From the 5' RACE reads, TCRdb called clonotypes with MiXCR, one entry per CDR3 protein. The table has approximately 510,000 distinct CDR3 sequences, 21% seen once; the top ten hold approximately 15%. The material was PBMCs, obtained about 20 days after the first yellow fever vaccination. Source of these receptors: a man aged 18 to 30 who received the YFV17D yellow fever vaccine.

This chain links TRBV20-1 with TRBJ2-7; TRBD1 aligns across 11 bases. Per the germline V gene, CDR1 is DFQATT and CDR2 is SNEGSKA (reference sequence). CDR3 length: 14 amino acids. The J segment lost 4 bases and the V segment lost 6 bases, leaving 8 bases of the junction unmatched. The CDR3 loop reads CSATKGQGGYEQYF. CDR3 DNA sequence: TGCAGTGCCACCAAGGGACAGGGGGGGTACGAGCAGTACTTC.

The chain links TRBV4-2 to TRBJ2-3; TRBD1 matches 9 bases. The V gene end was trimmed by 2 bases and the J gene end by 5 bases; junction bases not matched to a gene: 5. Germline V gives CDR1 LGHNA, CDR2 YNFKEQ. The CDR3 covers 15 residues. The CDR3 loop reads CASSQLGTGQDTQYF. The CDR3, as DNA: TGTGCCAGCAGCCAACTCGGGACAGGGCAAGATACGCAGTATTTT.

V gene TRBV11-2 combines with J gene TRBJ2-4; 9 bases map to TRBD1. The CDR3 spans 19 residues. V shed 4 bases and J 2 bases; nucleotides not matched to a gene: 15. Germline CDR1 and CDR2: SGHAT and FQNNGV. The CDR3 is CASSSWTGVPSFTKNIQYF. The CDR3 DNA reads TGTGCCAGCAGCTCCTGGACAGGGGTGCCATCGTTTACCAAAAACATTCAGTACTTC.

The chain couples TRBV7-9 to TRBJ2-3; TRBD2 matches 7 bases. Looked up from germline, CDR1 is SEHNR and CDR2 is FQNEAQ (reference sequence). This CDR3 region has 14 residues. J was trimmed by 4 bases and V by 6 bases; bases with no gene match: 7. CDR3 DNA: TGTGCCAGCAGTCCGGAGAGCGGGGCAGATACGCAGTATTTT. The encoded protein is CASSPESGADTQYF.

CDR3 nucleotides: TGTGCCAGAGAAGGGGGGCGGGGCACTGAAGCTTTCTTT. As protein: CAREGGRGTEAFF. V and J are TRBV19 and TRBJ1-1, with D possibly being TRBD1 (6 bases). Germline V gives CDR1 LNHDA, CDR2 SQIVND (reference sequence). V was pared by 9 bases and J by 4 bases, with 15 bases between. There are 13 residues in the CDR3. Variable domain in full (rest from reference TRBV19 and TRBJ1-1): DGGITQSPKYLFRKEGQNVTLSCEQNLNHDAMYWYRQDPGQGLRLIYYSQIVNDFQKGDIAEGYSVSREKKESFPLTVTSAQKNPTAFYLCAREGGRGTEAFFGQGTRLTVV.

The sample holds a few counts of this clonotype. V is TRBV4-2 and J is TRBJ2-3; D not certain. V was clipped by 5 bases and J by 1 base, with 16 bases between them. CDR3 length: 16 amino acids. Germline CDR1 LGHNA, CDR2 YNFKEQ. The CDR3 reads CASSLSRLPGTDTQYF. In nucleotides, the CDR3 is TGTGCCAGCAGCTTAAGTCGGCTACCCGGCACAGATACGCAGTATTTT.